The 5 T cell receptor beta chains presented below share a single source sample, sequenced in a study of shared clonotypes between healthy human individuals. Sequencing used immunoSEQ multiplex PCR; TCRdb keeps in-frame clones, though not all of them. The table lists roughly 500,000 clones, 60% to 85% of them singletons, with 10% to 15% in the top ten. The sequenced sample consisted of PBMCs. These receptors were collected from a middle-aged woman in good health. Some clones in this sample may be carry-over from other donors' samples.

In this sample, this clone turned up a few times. CDR3: CASSPRGDSNQPQHF. The CDR3 nucleotides are TGTGCCAGTAGTCCCAGGGGAGATAGCAATCAGCCCCAGCATTTT. V is TRBV19 and J is TRBJ1-5, with D possibly being TRBD1 (6 bases). V lost 5 bases, J lost 0 bases, and 11 bases lay in between. The germline gives CDR1 LNHDA, CDR2 SQIVND (reference sequence). This CDR3 has 15 residues.

The CDR3 is CASSDQGQGLGGTQYF. CDR3 DNA: TGTGCCAGCAGCGACCAAGGACAGGGCTTAGGGGGGACCCAGTACTTC. The chain is built from TRBV9 and TRBJ2-5, with TRBD1 matching 8 bases. Germline CDR1 is SGDLS and CDR2 is YYNGEE. Trimming removed 3 bases from V and 7 bases from J; junction bases left unmatched: 14. The CDR3 spans 16 residues.

The CDR3, as DNA: TGTGCCAGCAGCTCCGGGACTAGCAGAACAGATACGCAGTATTTT. Protein sequence: CASSSGTSRTDTQYF. The chain has TRBV11-2 and TRBJ2-3, with TRBD2 identical over 9 bases. V lost 4 bases, J lost 3 bases, and 5 bases stayed unmatched. CDR3 length: 15 residues. The germline V gene encodes CDR1 SGHAT and CDR2 FQNNGV.

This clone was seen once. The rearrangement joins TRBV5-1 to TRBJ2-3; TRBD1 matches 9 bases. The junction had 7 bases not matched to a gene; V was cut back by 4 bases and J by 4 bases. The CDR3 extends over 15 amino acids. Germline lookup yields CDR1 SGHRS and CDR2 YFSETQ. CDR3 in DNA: TGCGCCAGCAGCCCAGGGACAGGGTTTGCAGATACGCAGTATTTT. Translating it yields CASSPGTGFADTQYF.

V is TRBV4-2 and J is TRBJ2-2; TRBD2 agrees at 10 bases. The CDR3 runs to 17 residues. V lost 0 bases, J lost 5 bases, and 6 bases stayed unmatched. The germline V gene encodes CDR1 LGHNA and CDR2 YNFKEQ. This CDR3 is CASSQDGNSGRTGELFF. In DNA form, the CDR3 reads TGTGCCAGCAGCCAAGACGGTAATAGCGGGAGGACCGGGGAGCTGTTTTTT.